There are a few counts of the clone carrying this TCR beta chain. Its antigen remains unknown. The record originates from a study of vaccination and CD4 T cells after COVID-19. Study-wide background: Post-COVID draws followed diagnosis by a median approximately 100 days (range 35 to 161). Overlapping spike pools from SARS-CoV-2 and HCoV-NL63, HCoV-OC43 and HCoV-229E served as culture stimuli. The post-vaccine samples came a median around 71 days after dose two (range 14 to 241).

Treatment meaning: roughly ten-day PBMC culture with coronavirus spike peptide pools or control peptides (ViraFEST assay). Via ViraFEST, peptide pools expanded antigen-specific T cells before TCR sequencing. Cultured CD4+ T cell DNA underwent sequencing with the Oncomine TCR Beta short-read assay. Using its own MiXCR run on the PCR reads, TCRdb lists one record per CDR3 protein. The table includes roughly 20,000 distinct CDR3 sequences, just over 55% detected once. Sequencing was done on a sample of CD4+ T cells from blood, cultured in vitro. This TCR came from a human donor who had recovered from COVID-19.

CDR3: CASSSENGNQPQHF. As DNA, the CDR3 is TGTGCCAGCAGTTCAGAAAATGGCAATCAGCCCCAGCATTTT. The chain recombines TRBV2 with TRBJ1-5; D remains ambiguous. Trimming pared 5 bases from V and 2 bases from J, leaving 10 bases between. The V gene's germline CDR1 is SNHLY and CDR2 FYNNEI. The CDR3 covers 14 residues.